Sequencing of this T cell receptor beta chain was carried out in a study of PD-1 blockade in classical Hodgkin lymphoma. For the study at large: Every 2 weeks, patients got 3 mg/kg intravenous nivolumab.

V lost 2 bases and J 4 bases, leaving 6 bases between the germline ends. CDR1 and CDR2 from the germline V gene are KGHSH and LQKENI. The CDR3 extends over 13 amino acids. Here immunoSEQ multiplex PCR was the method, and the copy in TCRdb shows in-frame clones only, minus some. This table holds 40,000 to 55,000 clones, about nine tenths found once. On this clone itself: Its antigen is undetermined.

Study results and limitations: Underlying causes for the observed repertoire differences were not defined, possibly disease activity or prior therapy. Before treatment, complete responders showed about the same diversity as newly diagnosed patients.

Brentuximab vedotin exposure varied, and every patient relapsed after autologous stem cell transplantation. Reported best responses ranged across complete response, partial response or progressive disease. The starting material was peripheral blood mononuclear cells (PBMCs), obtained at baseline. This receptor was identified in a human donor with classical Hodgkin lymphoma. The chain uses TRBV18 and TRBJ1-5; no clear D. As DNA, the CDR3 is TGTGCCAGCTCACCAAGAGTTAATCAGCCCCAGCATTTT. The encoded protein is CASSPRVNQPQHF.